These T cell receptor beta chains were read from a single sample in a study of blood T cell repertoires in COVID-19. The protocol was immunoSEQ multiplex PCR, while the TCRdb copy is restricted to in-frame clones and leaves out a portion. The repertoire holds under 200,000 clones, with 65% to 90% as singletons. The sequenced sample was peripheral blood. The receptors come from a human donor in a cohort sampled during active COVID-19. Each CDR3 is given with its conserved first and last residue. The D gene is left open where the match is weak. For some rows the clone size is stated as once, few or many, or as a class when expanded; others skip it.

D gene	V gene	J gene	clone size	CDR3 DNA	CDR3 protein
NA	TRBV5-4	TRBJ1-2	NA	TGTGCCAGCAGCTTGGTAGGGGGATATGGCTACACCTTC	CASSLVGGYGYTF
TRBD1	TRBV12-3/TRBV12-4	TRBJ1-2	NA	TGTGCCAGCAGGGCAGGGGGGGGCTACACCTTC	CASRAGGGYTF
NA	TRBV28	TRBJ2-6	NA	TGTGCCAGCAGTTTCGGCCGGGCTGGGGCCAACGTCCTGACTTTC	CASSFGRAGANVLTF
NA	TRBV7-9	TRBJ2-1	NA	TGTGCCAGCAGCCACGGGGGAAATGAGCAGTTCTTC	CASSHGGNEQFF
TRBD2	TRBV25-1	TRBJ2-2	NA	TGTGCCAGCAGCTCATCCCGGCGGGAGGGCACCGGGGAGCTGTTTTTT	CASSSSRREGTGELFF
NA	TRBV7-2	TRBJ1-1	NA	TGTGCCAGCAGCTTGCGGAACTTGAACACTGAAGCTTTCTTT	CASSLRNLNTEAFF
NA	TRBV2	TRBJ1-1	NA	TGTGCCAGCAGTGAACAGCGAAACACTGAAGCTTTCTTT	CASSEQRNTEAFF
NA	TRBV4-1	TRBJ2-5	NA	TGCGCCAGCAGCCAAGGCAGTTCGGAGACCCAGTACTTC	CASSQGSSETQYF
TRBD2	TRBV11-2	TRBJ2-7	NA	TGTGCCAGCAGCTTTCGCCGCAGACTAGCGGCATCTGGCTACGAGCAGTACTTC	CASSFRRRLAASGYEQYF
TRBD1	TRBV9	TRBJ2-7	NA	TGTGCCAGCAGCGTAGCTATGGGACAGGGTTACGAGCAGTACTTC	CASSVAMGQGYEQYF
NA	TRBV7-2	TRBJ1-1	NA	TGTGCCAGCAGCTTCGGCGGGGGCGGGAACACTGAAGCTTTCTTT	CASSFGGGGNTEAFF
NA	TRBV2	TRBJ2-3	NA	TGTGCCAGCACCCCAAGATGGTTCACTACCAACACAGATACGCAGTATTTT	CASTPRWFTTNTDTQYF
NA	TRBV6-2/TRBV6-3	TRBJ2-2	NA	TGTGCCAGCAGTTACTCTTCCGGGAGAAGCACCGGGGAGCTGTTTTTT	CASSYSSGRSTGELFF
TRBD1	TRBV5-1	TRBJ1-2	NA	TGCGCCAGCAGCTTCGGGACAGGGGCGGAGGGCTACACCTTC	CASSFGTGAEGYTF
TRBD2	TRBV5-1	TRBJ2-1	NA	TGCGCCAGCAGCTCCCGGCTAGCGGGAGGGTACAATGAGCAGTTCTTC	CASSSRLAGGYNEQFF
NA	TRBV12-3/TRBV12-4	TRBJ1-1	NA	TGTGCCAGCAGTCCCCGCGCGTCCACTGAAGCTTTCTTT	CASSPRASTEAFF
NA	TRBV5-3	TRBJ1-6	few	TGTGCCAGAAGCTTCGGGTCACCCCTCCACTTT	CARSFGSPLHF